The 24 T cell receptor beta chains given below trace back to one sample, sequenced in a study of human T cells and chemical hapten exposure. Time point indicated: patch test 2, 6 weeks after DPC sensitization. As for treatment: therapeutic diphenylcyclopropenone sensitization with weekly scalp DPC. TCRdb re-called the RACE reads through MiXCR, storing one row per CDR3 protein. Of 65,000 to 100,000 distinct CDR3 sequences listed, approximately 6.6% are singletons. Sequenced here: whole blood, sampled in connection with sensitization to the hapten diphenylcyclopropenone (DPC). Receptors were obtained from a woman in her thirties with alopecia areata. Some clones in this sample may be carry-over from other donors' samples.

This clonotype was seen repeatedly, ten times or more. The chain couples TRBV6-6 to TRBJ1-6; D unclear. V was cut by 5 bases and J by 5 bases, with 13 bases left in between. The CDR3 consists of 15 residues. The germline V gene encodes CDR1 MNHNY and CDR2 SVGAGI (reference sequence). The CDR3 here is CASSQRASNNSPLHF. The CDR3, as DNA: TGTGCCAGCAGTCAACGGGCCAGTAATAATTCACCCCTCCACTTT.

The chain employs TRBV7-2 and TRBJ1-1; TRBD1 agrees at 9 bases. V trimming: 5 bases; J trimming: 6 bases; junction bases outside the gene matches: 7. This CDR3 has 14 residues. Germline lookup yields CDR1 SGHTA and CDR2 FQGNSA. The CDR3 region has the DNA TGTGCCAGCAGCCCTGGACAGGGGAGGGCTGAAGCTTTCTTT. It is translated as CASSPGQGRAEAFF.

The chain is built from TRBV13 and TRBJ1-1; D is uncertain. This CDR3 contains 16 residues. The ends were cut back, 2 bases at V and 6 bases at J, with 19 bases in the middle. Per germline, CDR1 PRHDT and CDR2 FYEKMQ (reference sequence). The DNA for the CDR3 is TGTGCCAGCAGCTTAAAATTCGGCCCTGGTAGCGCTGAAGCTTTCTTT. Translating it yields CASSLKFGPGSAEAFF.

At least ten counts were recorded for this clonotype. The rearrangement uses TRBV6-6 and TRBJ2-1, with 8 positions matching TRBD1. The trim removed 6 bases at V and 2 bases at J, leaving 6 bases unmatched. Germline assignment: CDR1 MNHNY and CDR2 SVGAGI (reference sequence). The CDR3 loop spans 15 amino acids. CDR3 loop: CASRGTGSTYNEQFF. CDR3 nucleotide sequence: TGTGCCAGCAGGGGGACAGGTTCCACCTACAATGAGCAGTTCTTC.

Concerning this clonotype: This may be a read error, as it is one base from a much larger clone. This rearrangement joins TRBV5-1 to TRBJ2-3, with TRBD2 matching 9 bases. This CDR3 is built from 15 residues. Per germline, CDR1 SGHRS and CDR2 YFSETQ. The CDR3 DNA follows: TGCGCCAACAGCTTGCGGGGGGGCGACACAGATACGCAGTATTTT. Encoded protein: CANSLRGGDTDTQYF.

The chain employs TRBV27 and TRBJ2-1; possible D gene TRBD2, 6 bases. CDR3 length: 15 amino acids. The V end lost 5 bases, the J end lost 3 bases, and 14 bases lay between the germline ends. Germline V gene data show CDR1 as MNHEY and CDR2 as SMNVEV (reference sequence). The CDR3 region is CASSTRGGVYNEQFF. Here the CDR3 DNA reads TGTGCCAGCAGTACACGCGGAGGGGTCTACAATGAGCAGTTCTTC.

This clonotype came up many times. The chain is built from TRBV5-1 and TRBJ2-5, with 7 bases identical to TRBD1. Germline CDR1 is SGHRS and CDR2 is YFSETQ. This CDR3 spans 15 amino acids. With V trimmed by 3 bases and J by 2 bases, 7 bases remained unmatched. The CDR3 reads CASSSGTAMQETQYF. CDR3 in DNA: TGCGCCAGCAGCTCAGGGACAGCGATGCAAGAGACCCAGTACTTC.

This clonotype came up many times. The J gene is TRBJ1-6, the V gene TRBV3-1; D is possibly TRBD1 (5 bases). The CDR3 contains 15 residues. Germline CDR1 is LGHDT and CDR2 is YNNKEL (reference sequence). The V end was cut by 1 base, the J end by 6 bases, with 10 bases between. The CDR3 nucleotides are TGTGCCAGCAGCCAAGCGATGGGGGGTAATTCACCCCTCCACTTT. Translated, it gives CASSQAMGGNSPLHF. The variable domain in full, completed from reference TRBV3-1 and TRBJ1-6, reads DTAVSQTPKYLVTQMGNDKSIKCEQNLGHDTMYWYKQDSKKFLKIMFSYNNKELIINETVPNRFSPKSPDKAHLNLHINSLELGDSAVYFCASSQAMGGNSPLHFGNGTRLTVT.

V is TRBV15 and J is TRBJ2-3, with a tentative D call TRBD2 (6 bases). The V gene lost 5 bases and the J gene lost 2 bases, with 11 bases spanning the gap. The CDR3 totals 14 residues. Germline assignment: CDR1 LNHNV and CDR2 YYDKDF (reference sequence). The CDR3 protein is CATSPSGYTDTQYF. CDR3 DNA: TGTGCCACCAGCCCGAGCGGGTACACAGATACGCAGTATTTT. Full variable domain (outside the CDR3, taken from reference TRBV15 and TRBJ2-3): DAMVIQNPRYQVTQFGKPVTLSCSQTLNHNVMYWYQQKSSQAPKLLFHYYDKDFNNEADTPDNFQSRRPNTSFCFLDIRSPGLGDTAMYLCATSPSGYTDTQYFGPGTRLTVL.

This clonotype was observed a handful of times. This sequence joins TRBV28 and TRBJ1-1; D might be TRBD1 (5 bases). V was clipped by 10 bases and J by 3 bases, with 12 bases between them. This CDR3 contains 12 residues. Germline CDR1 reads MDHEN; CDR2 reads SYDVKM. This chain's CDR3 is CATYDSYTEAFF. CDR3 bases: TGTGCCACCTATGACAGTTACACTGAAGCTTTCTTT.

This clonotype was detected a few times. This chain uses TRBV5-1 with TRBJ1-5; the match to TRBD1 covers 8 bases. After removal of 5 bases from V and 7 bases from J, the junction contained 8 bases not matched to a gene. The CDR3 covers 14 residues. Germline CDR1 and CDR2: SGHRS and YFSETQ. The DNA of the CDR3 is TGCGCCAGCAGTGCCGGGACAGGTCTGCAGCCCCAGCATTTT. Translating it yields CASSAGTGLQPQHF.

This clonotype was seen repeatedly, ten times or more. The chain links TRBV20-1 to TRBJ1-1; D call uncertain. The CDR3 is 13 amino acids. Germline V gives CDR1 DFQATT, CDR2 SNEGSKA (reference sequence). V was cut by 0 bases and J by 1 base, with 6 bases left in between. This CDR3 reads CSARDDRNTEAFF. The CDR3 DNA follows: TGCAGTGCTAGAGATGATAGGAACACTGAAGCTTTCTTT.

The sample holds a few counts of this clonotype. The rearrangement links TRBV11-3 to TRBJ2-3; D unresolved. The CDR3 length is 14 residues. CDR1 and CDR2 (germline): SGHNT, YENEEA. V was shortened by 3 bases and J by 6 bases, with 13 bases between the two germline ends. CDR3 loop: CASSFRTDPDTQYF. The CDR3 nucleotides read TGTGCCAGCAGCTTTAGGACGGACCCGGATACGCAGTATTTT.

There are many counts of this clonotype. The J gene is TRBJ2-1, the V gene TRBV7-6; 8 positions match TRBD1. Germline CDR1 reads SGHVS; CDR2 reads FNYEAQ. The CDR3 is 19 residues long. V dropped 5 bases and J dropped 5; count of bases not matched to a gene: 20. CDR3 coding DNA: TGTGCCAGCAGCCCACGCAGGACAGGGTTCAGCCTACACCACAATGAGCAGTTCTTC. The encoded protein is CASSPRRTGFSLHHNEQFF.

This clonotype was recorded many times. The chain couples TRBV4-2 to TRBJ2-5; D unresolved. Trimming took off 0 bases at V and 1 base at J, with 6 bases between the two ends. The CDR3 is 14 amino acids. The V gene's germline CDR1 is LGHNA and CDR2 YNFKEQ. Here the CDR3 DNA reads TGTGCCAGCAGCCAAGATAGCAGCCAAGAGACCCAGTACTTC. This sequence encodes CASSQDSSQETQYF.

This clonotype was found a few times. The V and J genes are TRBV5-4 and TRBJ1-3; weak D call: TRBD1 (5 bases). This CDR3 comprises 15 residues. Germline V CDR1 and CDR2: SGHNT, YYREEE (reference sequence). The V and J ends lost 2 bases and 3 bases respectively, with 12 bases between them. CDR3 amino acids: CASSFEGDYGNTIYF. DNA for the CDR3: TGTGCCAGCAGCTTCGAAGGGGATTATGGAAACACCATATATTTT.

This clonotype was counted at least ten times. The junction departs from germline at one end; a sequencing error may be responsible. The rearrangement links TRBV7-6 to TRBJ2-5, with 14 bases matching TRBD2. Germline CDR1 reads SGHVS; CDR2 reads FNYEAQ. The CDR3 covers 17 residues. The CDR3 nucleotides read TGTGCCAGCAGCATAGCGGGACTAGCGGGGGTAGATGAGACCCAGTACTTC. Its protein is CASSIAGLAGVDETQYF.

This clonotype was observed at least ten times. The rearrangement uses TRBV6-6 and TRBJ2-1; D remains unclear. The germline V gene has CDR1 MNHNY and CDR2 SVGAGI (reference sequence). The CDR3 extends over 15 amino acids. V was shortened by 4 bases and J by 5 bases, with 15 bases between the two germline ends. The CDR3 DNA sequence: TGTGCCAGCAGTTCCCAGGACCTTACCCACAATGAGCAGTTCTTC. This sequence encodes CASSSQDLTHNEQFF.

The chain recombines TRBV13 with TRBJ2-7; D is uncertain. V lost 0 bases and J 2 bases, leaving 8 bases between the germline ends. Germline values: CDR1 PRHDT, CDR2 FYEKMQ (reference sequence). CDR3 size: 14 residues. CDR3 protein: CASSLGGSPYEQYF. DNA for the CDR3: TGTGCCAGCAGCTTAGGGGGCTCCCCCTACGAGCAGTACTTC.

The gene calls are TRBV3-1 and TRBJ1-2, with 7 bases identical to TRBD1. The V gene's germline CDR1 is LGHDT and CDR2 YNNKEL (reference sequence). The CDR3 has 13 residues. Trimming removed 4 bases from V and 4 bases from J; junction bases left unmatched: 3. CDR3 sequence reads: CASSPRTGYGYTF. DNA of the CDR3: TGTGCCAGCAGCCCCCGGACAGGCTATGGCTACACCTTC.

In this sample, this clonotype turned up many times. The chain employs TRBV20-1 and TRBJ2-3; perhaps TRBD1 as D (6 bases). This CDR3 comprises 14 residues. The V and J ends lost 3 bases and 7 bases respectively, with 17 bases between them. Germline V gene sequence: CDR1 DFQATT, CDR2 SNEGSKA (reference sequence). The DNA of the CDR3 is TGCAGTGCTAGCCATAGAGGGACACACCATACGCAGTATTTT. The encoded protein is CSASHRGTHHTQYF.

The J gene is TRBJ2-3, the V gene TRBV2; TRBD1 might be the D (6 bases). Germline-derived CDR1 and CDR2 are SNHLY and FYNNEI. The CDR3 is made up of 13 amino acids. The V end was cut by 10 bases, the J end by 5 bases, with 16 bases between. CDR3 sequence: CATSDSRIDTQYF. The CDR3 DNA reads TGTGCCACCTCGGACAGCAGGATAGATACGCAGTATTTT.

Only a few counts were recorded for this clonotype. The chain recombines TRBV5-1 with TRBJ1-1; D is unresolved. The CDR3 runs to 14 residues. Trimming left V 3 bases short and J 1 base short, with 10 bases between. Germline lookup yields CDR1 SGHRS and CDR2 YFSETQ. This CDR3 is CASSWTGPNTEAFF. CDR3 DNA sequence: TGCGCCAGCAGCTGGACGGGCCCGAACACTGAAGCTTTCTTT.

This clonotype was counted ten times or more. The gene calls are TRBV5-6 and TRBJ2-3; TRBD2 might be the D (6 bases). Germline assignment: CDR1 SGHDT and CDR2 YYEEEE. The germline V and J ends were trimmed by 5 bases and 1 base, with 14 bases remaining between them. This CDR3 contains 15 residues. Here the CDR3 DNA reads TGTGCCAGCAGGTCACACGGGACTGGCACAGATACGCAGTATTTT. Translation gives CASRSHGTGTDTQYF. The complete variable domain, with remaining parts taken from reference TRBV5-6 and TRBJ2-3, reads DAGVTQSPTHLIKTRGQQVTLRCSPKSGHDTVSWYQQALGQGPQFIFQYYEEEERQRGNFPDRFSGHQFPNYSSELNVNALLLGDSALYLCASRSHGTGTDTQYFGPGTRLTVL.